A single sample is the source of the 18 T cell receptor beta chains below, sequenced in a study of blood T cell repertoires in COVID-19. Measured with immunoSEQ multiplex PCR; TCRdb has only the in-frame clones, and not every one. Of under 200,000 clones listed, about 88% were seen once; the top ten hold around 24%. The sample taken for sequencing was PBMCs or T cells enriched from blood (not recorded which). The origin of the receptors is a woman in her thirties or forties in a cohort exposed to, infected with or recovered from COVID-19 (not recorded which).

The rearrangement joins TRBV5-4 to TRBJ1-3; 7 nucleotides line up with TRBD1. This CDR3 has 15 amino acids. V lost 4 bases to trimming and J lost 2 bases; unmatched junction nucleotides: 6. Germline CDR1 and CDR2: SGHNT and YYREEE (reference sequence). The CDR3: CASSRGTDTGNTIYF. CDR3 nucleotides: TGTGCCAGCAGCAGAGGGACAGACACTGGAAACACCATATATTTT.

This clone showed up just once. The chain combines TRBV15 with TRBJ1-2; 7 positions agree with TRBD1. Trimming took 3 bases from V and 5 from J; bases not matched to a gene: 18. Germline CDR1 is LNHNV and CDR2 is YYDKDF (reference sequence). CDR3 length: 18 residues. CDR3 amino acids: CATSSLNGRGRIQYGYTF. CDR3 DNA sequence: TGTGCCACCAGCAGTTTAAATGGTAGGGGGCGCATTCAGTATGGCTACACCTTC.

The chain employs TRBV9 and TRBJ1-1; D might be TRBD1 (5 bases). The V gene lost 0 bases and the J gene lost 4 bases, with 10 bases spanning the gap. This CDR3 contains 14 residues. Germline V gives CDR1 SGDLS, CDR2 YYNGEE. The CDR3: CASSVGGLSTEAFF. DNA of the CDR3: TGTGCCAGCAGCGTAGGGGGCCTTAGCACTGAAGCTTTCTTT.

This clone occurred once. Here the CDR3 DNA reads TGTGCCAGTAGTATTCGGGAGGGGCCCTACACCTTC. As protein: CASSIREGPYTF. The chain is built from TRBV19 and TRBJ1-2, with a tentative D call TRBD1 (5 bases). CDR3 length equals 12 residues. V was shortened by 3 bases and J by 10 bases, with 12 bases between the two germline ends. From germline, CDR1 is LNHDA and CDR2 SQIVND (reference sequence).

The chain joins TRBV30 to TRBJ1-4, with D maybe TRBD1 (6 bases). The CDR3 is made up of 15 amino acids. Trimming took 0 bases from V and 7 from J, leaving 15 bases between them. Germline V gene data show CDR1 as GTSNPN and CDR2 as SVGIG (reference sequence). The DNA of the CDR3 is TGTGCCTGGAGTGTGGGGGCAGCAGAGGGTGAAAAACTGTTTTTT. Translation: CAWSVGAAEGEKLFF.

The rearrangement uses TRBV24-1 and TRBJ1-1; no clear D. The CDR3 has 13 residues. The V and J ends lost 4 bases and 5 bases respectively, with 10 bases between them. Germline CDR1 and CDR2: KGHDR and SFDVKD. The CDR3, as DNA: TGTGCCACCAGTGACCCCCGGGTGACTGAAGCTTTCTTT. Translating gives CATSDPRVTEAFF.

In its sample, this clone was seen a few times. The rearrangement links TRBV4-2 to TRBJ2-7; D may be TRBD2 (5 bases). Germline CDR1 is LGHNA and CDR2 is YNFKEQ. The CDR3 is made up of 13 amino acids. With 4 bases removed from V and 3 bases from J, the gap between germline ends came to 10 bases. In DNA, the CDR3 is TGTGCCAGCAGCCCTACTAGGTTCTACGAGCAGTACTTC. Its protein is CASSPTRFYEQYF.

This sequence joins TRBV19 and TRBJ1-3; no firm D call. Trimming left V 1 base short and J 1 base short, with 8 bases between. The CDR3 is 15 amino acids. Germline V lookup: CDR1 LNHDA, CDR2 SQIVND (reference sequence). The CDR3 DNA sequence: TGTGCCAGTAGTATAGGAGGATCATCTGGAAACACCATATATTTT. Amino acid sequence: CASSIGGSSGNTIYF.

In its sample, this clone was seen a few times. This chain uses TRBV3-1 (or the pseudogene TRBV3-2) with TRBJ1-1, with D hard to call. The ends were cut back, 4 bases at V and 4 bases at J, with 13 bases in the middle. This CDR3 has 14 residues. Per germline, CDR1 LGHDT and CDR2 YNNKEL (reference sequence). Here the CDR3 reads CASSLWRASTEAFF. The CDR3, as DNA: TGTGCCAGCAGCCTATGGAGGGCCAGCACTGAAGCTTTCTTT.

V is TRBV27 and J is TRBJ1-1; D remains ambiguous. The germline CDR1 and CDR2 sequences are MNHEY and SMNVEV (reference sequence). This CDR3 is 14 amino acids long. V gave up 5 bases and J gave up 4 bases, with 14 bases separating them. The CDR3 sequence is CASSTRSPGTEAFF. In DNA, the CDR3 is TGTGCCAGCAGTACAAGATCCCCGGGCACTGAAGCTTTCTTT.

V is TRBV19 and J is TRBJ1-4; tentative D call: TRBD1 (5 bases). This CDR3 has 14 residues. Germline loops: CDR1 LNHDA, CDR2 SQIVND (reference sequence). The V end lost 9 bases, the J end lost 8 bases, and 19 bases lay between the germline ends. DNA of the CDR3: TGTGCCAGCAAGCTTCAGGGTTGGAAAGAAAAACTGTTTTTT. Translating gives CASKLQGWKEKLFF.

This clone was observed once. This sequence joins TRBV6-2 or TRBV6-3 and TRBJ2-7; D ambiguous. V was cut by 0 bases and J by 4 bases, with 10 bases left in between. The CDR3 consists of 14 residues. The V gene's germline CDR1 is MNHEY and CDR2 SVGEGT. The CDR3 loop reads CASSYSKARYEQYF. In DNA, the CDR3 is TGTGCCAGCAGTTACTCGAAGGCTAGGTACGAGCAGTACTTC.

Points on this clone: Other DNA sequences of this sample code for an identical CDR3. This rearrangement joins TRBV6-2 or TRBV6-3 to TRBJ2-7; D gene uncertain. The CDR3 length is 14 residues. V lost 0 bases, J lost 1 base, and 7 bases lay in between. Germline assignment: CDR1 MNHEY and CDR2 SVGEGT. The chain's CDR3 is CASSYSASSYEQYF. CDR3 in DNA: TGTGCCAGCAGTTACTCGGCTTCTTCCTACGAGCAGTACTTC.

The V call is TRBV4-1, the J call TRBJ1-1, with 9 bases fitting TRBD1. The CDR3 covers 16 residues. Germline trimming cut 7 bases from V and 4 bases from J; bases unmatched to any gene: 13. Germline V CDR1 and CDR2: MGHRA, YSYEKL. In nucleotides, the CDR3 is TGCGCCAGCAAAGAAGGAACAGGGGGCATTGGCACTGAAGCTTTCTTT. Translated, it gives CASKEGTGGIGTEAFF.

This rearrangement joins TRBV5-6 to TRBJ2-2, with D tentatively TRBD1 (6 bases). The CDR3 has 15 residues. The V end lost 0 bases, the J end lost 7 bases, and 13 bases lay between the germline ends. Per germline, CDR1 SGHDT and CDR2 YYEEEE. The CDR3 sequence is CASSLGGRLIGELFF. The DNA of the CDR3 is TGTGCCAGCAGCTTGGGGGGGCGATTAATCGGGGAGCTGTTTTTT.

This clone occurred once. J is TRBJ1-2 and V is TRBV5-1, with 8 bases aligning to TRBD1. This CDR3 has 14 residues. V was pared by 2 bases and J by 7 bases, with 7 bases of the junction left unmatched. Germline V lookup: CDR1 SGHRS, CDR2 YFSETQ. In DNA form, the CDR3 reads TGCGCCAGCAGCTTCCCGGGACAGGTTGGTGGCTACACCTTC. As protein: CASSFPGQVGGYTF.

The V gene is TRBV3-1 (or the pseudogene TRBV3-2), the J gene TRBJ1-2, with D unclear. Per the germline V gene, CDR1 is LGHDT and CDR2 is YNNKEL (reference sequence). This CDR3 spans 15 amino acids. The V end was cut by 0 bases, the J end by 1 base, with 9 bases between. CDR3 loop: CASSQDWRVNYGYTF. The CDR3 DNA sequence: TGTGCCAGCAGCCAAGATTGGAGAGTTAACTATGGCTACACCTTC.

This sequence joins TRBV19 and TRBJ1-1; tentative D call: TRBD1 (5 bases). V dropped 2 bases and J dropped 6 bases, with 16 bases sitting between them. Germline CDR1 reads LNHDA; CDR2 reads SQIVND (reference sequence). The CDR3 is 15 residues long. The DNA of the CDR3 is TGTGCCAGTAGTATATCACGGCGCAGGGAGGCTGAAGCTTTCTTT. Amino acid sequence: CASSISRRREAEAFF.